This TCR beta chain was sequenced in a study of T cell repertoires in cytomegalovirus infection. For the study at large: In the study, CMV epitopes included recently identified HLA-C-restricted and well-studied HLA-B-restricted ones. It was the public TCR beta signatures that indicated both CMV infection and matching HLA type.

This clonotype turned up a few times. As yet, its antigen is unknown. Study conclusions and caveats: Within the response measured ex vivo, HLA-C-restricted CMV-specific TCR beta clonotypes were dominant. Public TCR beta family frequency separated CMV-and-HLA carriers, including in an independent cohort.

TCRdb re-called the reads with MiXCR, one entry per CDR3 protein. The sample holds approximately 770,000 distinct CDR3 sequences, 29% seen once. CDR1 is SGHNT and CDR2 is YYREEE in the germline V gene (reference sequence). This CDR3 is 17 amino acids long. With 6 bases clipped from V and 1 base from J, the junction kept 12 bases outside the gene matches. Sequencing used cultured CD8+ T cells from PBMCs, obtained from culture after CMV antigen stimulation. The gene calls are TRBV5-4 and TRBJ2-3, with 9 bases matching TRBD2. This receptor was taken from a human donor in good health (CMV status not recorded). Some clones in this sample may be carry-over from other donors' samples. This CDR3 is CASIDYPPSGGTDTQYF. CDR3 nucleotides: TGTGCCAGCATCGACTACCCTCCTAGCGGGGGCACAGATACGCAGTATTTT.